A selection of T cell receptor beta chains follows, all from one sample in a study of blood T cell repertoires in COVID-19. Sequencing used immunoSEQ multiplex PCR; TCRdb keeps in-frame clones, though not all of them. Seen here are approximately 230,000 clones, about 87% observed once, and the top ten hold around 6.3%. The specimen sequenced was peripheral blood. These receptors were collected from a woman aged 25 to 39 with COVID-19, enrolled during active disease. Both conserved end residues are part of each CDR3. The order of the fields is clone size, CDR3 length, D gene, V gene, J gene, CDR3 protein, CDR3 DNA. A D gene is named only where the DNA matches it firmly. The size of a clone is reported for some rows only, either as once, few or many, or as a class for expanded clones.

.	16	.	TRBV7-2	TRBJ2-4	CASSSRARGPKNIQYF	TGTGCCAGCAGCTCAAGAGCTCGAGGGCCCAAAAACATTCAGTACTTC
few	13	.	TRBV3-1/TRBV3-2	TRBJ1-5	CASSQDLNQPQHF	TGTGCCAGCAGCCAAGATTTAAATCAGCCCCAGCATTTT
.	14	TRBD2	TRBV5-1	TRBJ2-7	CASSLGGGSDEQYF	TGCGCCAGCAGCTTGGGCGGGGGGAGCGACGAGCAGTACTTC
.	14	.	TRBV6-5	TRBJ2-1	CASSYSRGNNEQFF	TGTGCCAGCAGTTACTCGAGGGGGAACAATGAGCAGTTCTTC
.	14	TRBD2	TRBV7-6	TRBJ2-7	CASSQRGKAYEQYF	TGTGCCAGCAGCCAGCGGGGAAAAGCCTACGAGCAGTACTTC
.	13	TRBD1	TRBV28	TRBJ2-1	CASRRTGNNEQFF	TGTGCCAGCAGACGGACAGGGAACAATGAGCAGTTCTTC
once	21	TRBD2	TRBV3-1/TRBV3-2	TRBJ2-3	CASSQATKPGTSGRVVDTQYF	TGTGCCAGCAGCCAAGCGACTAAACCCGGGACTAGCGGGAGAGTAGTAGATACGCAGTATTTT
.	16	TRBD1	TRBV6-5	TRBJ1-2	CASSSPRGQGNYGYTF	TGTGCCAGCAGTTCCCCCCGCGGACAGGGCAACTATGGCTACACCTTC
.	15	TRBD1	TRBV9	TRBJ2-7	CASSPDRDRRYEQYF	TGTGCCAGCAGCCCAGACCGGGACAGGAGGTACGAGCAGTACTTC
.	16	TRBD2	TRBV6-4	TRBJ2-1	CASSDSTSGRVGEQFF	TGTGCCAGCAGTGACTCGACTAGCGGGAGGGTGGGTGAGCAGTTCTTC
.	15	TRBD1	TRBV9	TRBJ1-1	CASSPRTGLNTEAFF	TGTGCCAGCAGCCCCAGGACAGGGTTGAACACTGAAGCTTTCTTT
.	15	TRBD1	TRBV7-2	TRBJ1-2	CASSDSGTVNYGYTF	TGTGCCAGCAGCGATAGCGGGACAGTTAACTATGGCTACACCTTC
.	16	TRBD1	TRBV23-1	TRBJ2-2	CASSQPGQPTTGELFF	TGCGCCAGCAGTCAACCGGGACAGCCTACCACCGGGGAGCTGTTTTTT
once	13	TRBD1	TRBV24-1	TRBJ1-2	CATSAATGGSYTF	TGTGCCACCAGTGCGGCGACAGGGGGTAGCTACACCTTC
.	15	.	TRBV27	TRBJ1-2	CASSKVPTRQNGYTF	TGTGCCAGCAGTAAGGTGCCCACAAGACAGAATGGCTACACCTTC
.	16	TRBD1	TRBV11-3	TRBJ1-4	CASSLGQGATNEKLFF	TGTGCCAGCAGCTTGGGACAGGGCGCAACTAATGAAAAACTGTTTTTT
.	17	.	TRBV11-3	TRBJ2-3	CASSLSIRTGNGDTQYF	TGTGCCAGCAGCTTATCTATCAGGACTGGCAATGGGGATACGCAGTATTTT